This section outlines one TCR beta chain sequence together with its context. The CDR3 has 16 residues. J lost 12 bases, V lost 2 bases, and 16 bases had no gene match. Germline V gives CDR1 KGHSH, CDR2 LQKENI. This sample was taken from a study of CD8 T cells in Susac syndrome. Random-hexamer reverse transcription was applied to about 0.5 to 1 ug RNA. The CDR3 of TCR beta was amplified by immunoSEQ multiplex PCR across 54 Vbeta and 13 Jbeta. TCRdb used MiXCR to reprocess the immunoSEQ multiplex PCR reads, holding one entry per CDR3 protein. The repertoire holds 200,000 or so distinct CDR3 sequences, 92% seen once, with roughly 0.13% in the top ten.

The rearrangement uses TRBV18 and TRBJ2-1; 7 bases match TRBD2. The sequenced sample was CD8+ T cells from PBMCs. This TCR was recovered from a human donor with multiple sclerosis. CDR3 DNA: TGTGCCAGCTCACCATTCCCCAGGGCCAGCGGGGTGGGGCAGTTCTTC. Its translation is CASSPFPRASGVGQFF.